This passage covers 26 T cell receptor beta chains from one sample sequenced in a study of cytomegalovirus exposure and HLA in healthy donors. Use of 60 Vbeta and 13 Jbeta primers characterized the PCR. Sequenced by immunoSEQ multiplex PCR; TCRdb stores in-frame clones only, minus some. The data show roughly 150,000 clones, about 78% seen once. What was sequenced was PBMCs. The receptors here all came from a male donor in good health and CMV-seronegative.

This clone occurred a few times. The rearrangement uses TRBV30 and TRBJ1-3; D not resolved. Looked up from germline, CDR1 is GTSNPN and CDR2 is SVGIG (reference sequence). The V and J ends lost 4 bases and 0 bases respectively, with 10 bases between them. CDR3 size: 14 residues. The CDR3 nucleotides are TGTGCCTGGATGTGGGCGAGCTCTGGAAACACCATATATTTT. It specifies CAWMWASSGNTIYF.

V usage is TRBV11-2 and J usage is TRBJ2-2, with D possibly being TRBD1 (5 bases). This CDR3 has 15 amino acids. V was pared by 5 bases and J by 0 bases, with 10 bases between. Germline CDR1 is SGHAT and CDR2 is FQNNGV. The CDR3 loop is CASSIQGANTGELFF. Written as DNA, the CDR3 is TGTGCCAGCAGCATTCAGGGCGCGAACACCGGGGAGCTGTTTTTT.

The chain employs TRBV4-1 and TRBJ2-5; 7 nucleotides match TRBD2. Germline CDR1 and CDR2: MGHRA and YSYEKL. V lost 0 bases, J lost 5 bases, and 9 bases stayed unmatched. CDR3 length: 16 residues. The CDR3 DNA follows: TGCGCCAGCAGCCAAGAGGGGGAGGGCCTTCAGGAGACCCAGTACTTC. This encodes CASSQEGEGLQETQYF.

The J gene is TRBJ2-3, the V gene TRBV18; D might be TRBD1 (6 bases). Germline loops: CDR1 KGHSH, CDR2 LQKENI. V was trimmed by 3 bases and J by 4 bases, leaving 11 bases between them. This CDR3 is built from 14 residues. Here the CDR3 reads CASSPQEGADTQYF. In DNA form, the CDR3 reads TGTGCCAGCTCACCTCAAGAGGGGGCAGATACGCAGTATTTT.

V is TRBV28 and J is TRBJ2-7, with no clear D. Trimming took 6 bases from V and 4 from J, leaving 10 bases between them. Germline V gives CDR1 MDHEN, CDR2 SYDVKM. CDR3 size: 12 residues. The CDR3: CASSPDTYEQYF. Written as DNA, the CDR3 is TGTGCCAGCAGCCCTGACACTTACGAGCAGTACTTC.

The V and J genes are TRBV19 and TRBJ1-2; D may be TRBD1 (6 bases). Deletions cut 1 base from V and 5 bases from J, with 11 bases between. The CDR3 extends over 14 amino acids. Germline V CDR1 and CDR2: LNHDA, SQIVND (reference sequence). CDR3: CASSIGPGTYGYTF. For the CDR3, the DNA is TGTGCCAGTAGTATAGGGCCAGGGACATATGGCTACACCTTC. Filled out from reference TRBV19 and TRBJ1-2, the complete variable domain reads DGGITQSPKYLFRKEGQNVTLSCEQNLNHDAMYWYRQDPGQGLRLIYYSQIVNDFQKGDIAEGYSVSREKKESFPLTVTSAQKNPTAFYLCASSIGPGTYGYTFGSGTRLTVV.

The gene calls are TRBV6-1 and TRBJ1-5, with D tentatively TRBD1 (6 bases). The V and J ends lost 5 bases and 4 bases respectively, with 12 bases between them. The CDR3 contains 14 residues. From germline, CDR1 is MNHNS and CDR2 SASEGT. The CDR3 region is CASSSRGWNQPQHF. The CDR3 DNA reads TGTGCCAGCAGTTCCAGGGGATGGAATCAGCCCCAGCATTTT.

In regard to this clone: Other nucleotide sequences from this sample produce the same CDR3. This chain connects TRBV19 to TRBJ1-2; TRBD1 aligns across 12 bases. V was pared by 5 bases and J by 4 bases, with 8 bases of the junction left unmatched. Per the germline V gene, CDR1 is LNHDA and CDR2 is SQIVND (reference sequence). This CDR3 is built from 16 residues. CDR3 sequence reads: CASSRDRGPGGYGYTF. The CDR3, as DNA: TGTGCCAGTAGTCGGGACAGGGGGCCAGGTGGCTATGGCTACACCTTC.

The chain is built from TRBV4-1 and TRBJ1-1, with D possibly being TRBD1 (6 bases). CDR3 length: 15 residues. Trimming pared 0 bases from V and 5 bases from J, leaving 13 bases between. Germline values: CDR1 MGHRA, CDR2 YSYEKL. The CDR3 here is CASSQDFGGRTEAFF. In DNA, the CDR3 is TGCGCCAGCAGCCAAGATTTCGGGGGGCGGACTGAAGCTTTCTTT.

The V gene is TRBV28, the J gene TRBJ1-1, with 10 bases that match TRBD1. The CDR3 consists of 18 residues. Germline V gene sequence: CDR1 MDHEN, CDR2 SYDVKM. V gave up 6 bases and J gave up 5 bases; unmatched junction bases: 18. CDR3: CASRSFGGQGRWETEAFF. CDR3 DNA sequence: TGTGCCAGCAGAAGTTTTGGGGGACAGGGGAGGTGGGAAACTGAAGCTTTCTTT.

The chain recombines TRBV7-2 with TRBJ2-5; D unresolved. Germline loops: CDR1 SGHTA, CDR2 FQGNSA. There are 13 residues in the CDR3. V was pared by 1 base and J by 3 bases, with 6 bases between. The CDR3 nucleotides read TGTGCCAGCAGCTTAGGAGTTAAAGAGACCCAGTACTTC. Protein: CASSLGVKETQYF. Full variable domain (remainder filled in from reference TRBV7-2 and TRBJ2-5): GAGVSQSPSNKVTEKGKDVELRCDPISGHTALYWYRQSLGQGLEFLIYFQGNSAPDKSGLPSDRFSAERTGGSVSTLTIQRTQQEDSAVYLCASSLGVKETQYFGPGTRLLVL.

In DNA form, the CDR3 reads TGTGCCTGGGGTAGCGGGAGATACGAGCAGTACTTC. As protein: CAWGSGRYEQYF. J is TRBJ2-7 and V is TRBV30, with TRBD2 matching over 9 bases. This CDR3 contains 12 residues. The V segment lost 5 bases and the J segment 4 bases; nucleotides outside the gene matches: 3. Germline CDR1 reads GTSNPN; CDR2 reads SVGIG (reference sequence).

V gene TRBV6-1 combines with J gene TRBJ1-5, with D possibly matching TRBD1 (6 bases). V was cut by 4 bases and J by 1 base, with 11 bases left in between. Germline V lookup: CDR1 MNHNS, CDR2 SASEGT. CDR3 size: 15 residues. CDR3 in DNA: TGTGCCAGCAGTGGTGGACAGAACAGCAATCAGCCCCAGCATTTT. This translates into CASSGGQNSNQPQHF.

In this sample, this clone turned up a few times. This sequence joins TRBV19 and TRBJ1-1, with D hard to call. The V end was cut by 7 bases, the J end by 3 bases, with 12 bases between. This CDR3 spans 13 amino acids. CDR1 and CDR2 from the germline V gene are LNHDA and SQIVND (reference sequence). The CDR3 nucleotides read TGTGCCAGTAAGTTGTGGCAGGACACTGAAGCTTTCTTT. This encodes CASKLWQDTEAFF.

The chain links TRBV25-1 to TRBJ2-7; D is uncertain. Germline CDR1 is MGHDK and CDR2 is SYGVNS. The CDR3 length is 14 residues. Deletions cut 2 bases from V and 0 bases from J, with 8 bases between. The DNA for the CDR3 is TGTGCCAGCAGTGAAGCGGATTACTCCTACGAGCAGTACTTC. Its protein product is CASSEADYSYEQYF.

The rearrangement links TRBV4-2 to TRBJ2-3; 8 bases agree with TRBD2. J gave up 2 bases and V 3 bases, and 1 base lay outside the gene matches. There are 14 residues in the CDR3. The germline CDR1 and CDR2 sequences are LGHNA and YNFKEQ. DNA of the CDR3: TGTGCCAGCAGCCAGCGGGGGGCCACAGATACGCAGTATTTT. This translates into CASSQRGATDTQYF.

The chain carries TRBV25-1 and TRBJ2-1; D might be TRBD1 (6 bases). This CDR3 region has 15 residues. V was shortened by 5 bases and J by 4 bases, with 15 bases between the two germline ends. Germline CDR1 is MGHDK and CDR2 is SYGVNS. This CDR3 is CASSTLQGWYNEQFF. The CDR3 nucleotides read TGTGCCAGCAGTACCCTTCAGGGGTGGTACAATGAGCAGTTCTTC.

CDR3: CASSLGGFGYTF. CDR3 DNA sequence: TGTGCCAGCAGCTTGGGAGGGTTTGGCTACACCTTC. The chain combines TRBV5-5 with TRBJ1-2; the D is unclear. The CDR3 is 12 residues long. V was pared by 0 bases and J by 7 bases, with 7 bases between. Germline CDR1 is SGHKS and CDR2 is YYEKEE (reference sequence).

Concerning this clone: The conserved closing phenylalanine or tryptophan is absent in this CDR3, likely reflecting a read error. The rearrangement joins TRBV6-4 to TRBJ1-1, with unresolved D. Between the trimmed V and J ends, which lost 6 bases and 0 bases, there was a span of 11 bases. Germline CDR1 reads MRHNA; CDR2 reads SNTAGT. This CDR3 region has 14 residues. This CDR3 is CASRGSPLNTEAFL. The DNA of the CDR3 is TGTGCCAGCAGGGGCTCCCCGTTGAACACTGAAGCTTTCCTT.

This clone was observed a handful of times. The rearrangement links TRBV4-1 to TRBJ2-7, with a tentative D call TRBD1 (5 bases). Germline V gene lookup returns CDR1 MGHRA and CDR2 YSYEKL. Trimming pared 3 bases from V and 2 bases from J, leaving 17 bases between. The CDR3 covers 16 residues. The CDR3: CASSHSLRGKAYEQYF. The CDR3 DNA is TGCGCCAGCAGCCATTCTTTAAGGGGAAAGGCCTACGAGCAGTACTTC.

This clone was detected only a few times. The rearrangement links TRBV4-1 to TRBJ2-7, with a tentative D call TRBD2 (5 bases). The germline gives CDR1 MGHRA, CDR2 YSYEKL. This CDR3 region has 14 residues. V gave up 1 base and J gave up 1 base, with 8 bases separating them. The CDR3 spells CASSQGGASYEQYF. The CDR3 DNA reads as TGCGCCAGCAGCCAAGGGGGAGCTTCCTACGAGCAGTACTTC.

The chain uses TRBV9 and TRBJ1-1; D unresolved. The germline V and J ends were trimmed by 0 bases and 5 bases, with 17 bases remaining between them. The CDR3 loop spans 16 amino acids. CDR1 and CDR2 from the germline V gene are SGDLS and YYNGEE. The CDR3 reads CASSVEQTRVGTEAFF. The CDR3 DNA is TGTGCCAGCAGCGTAGAGCAAACGAGGGTGGGGACTGAAGCTTTCTTT. Full variable domain (remainder filled in from reference TRBV9 and TRBJ1-1): DSGVTQTPKHLITATGQRVTLRCSPRSGDLSVYWYQQSLDQGLQFLIQYYNGEERAKGNILERFSAQQFPDLHSELNLSSLELGDSALYFCASSVEQTRVGTEAFFGQGTRLTVV.

The rearrangement uses TRBV7-2 and TRBJ1-6; 9 bases are a match to TRBD1. The CDR3 has 14 amino acids. J lost 9 bases, V lost 3 bases, and 3 bases had no gene match. CDR1 is SGHTA, CDR2 FQGNSA, per germline. The DNA for the CDR3 is TGTGCCAGCAGCTTGGGACAGGGTTCTTCACCCCTCCACTTT. Translation: CASSLGQGSSPLHF.

This clone counts as medium-sized. The CDR3 spells CASSQSPIIGGSYNEQFF. The CDR3 region has the DNA TGCGCCAGCAGCCAATCCCCGATCATCGGGGGTTCCTACAATGAGCAGTTCTTC. V gene TRBV4-3 combines with J gene TRBJ2-1; D is perhaps TRBD2 (6 bases). The germline CDR1 and CDR2 sequences are LGHNA and YSLEER. The CDR3 runs 18 residues. V shed 2 bases and J shed 1 base, with 18 bases lying between them.

This chain connects TRBV19 to TRBJ1-2; unclear D gene. The germline gives CDR1 LNHDA, CDR2 SQIVND (reference sequence). Trimming removed 5 bases at V and 1 base at J, with 8 bases between. CDR3 length equals 13 residues. The CDR3 loop is CASSDRGNYGYTF. In DNA, the CDR3 is TGTGCCAGTAGTGATCGGGGTAACTATGGCTACACCTTC.

The chain carries TRBV6-6 and TRBJ1-5; 10 bases line up with TRBD1. The CDR3 extends over 15 amino acids. The J segment lost 7 bases and the V segment lost 5 bases, leaving 8 bases of the junction unmatched. Germline V CDR1 and CDR2: MNHNY, SVGAGI (reference sequence). The CDR3 region has the DNA TGTGCCAGCAGTCTCCTTGGGACAGGGGACCAGCCCCAGCATTTT. Residues: CASSLLGTGDQPQHF.